These 25 T cell receptor beta chains were sequenced from one sample in a study of blood T cell repertoires in COVID-19. Assay used: immunoSEQ multiplex PCR; TCRdb lists only in-frame clones, some missing. The sample carries about 43,000 clones, approximately 90% recorded once. The sequenced sample was peripheral blood. The receptors were sampled from a man in his fifties or sixties with active COVID-19.

The chain couples TRBV30 to TRBJ1-3; D gene unclear. There are 13 residues in the CDR3. V shed 2 bases and J shed 0 bases, with 5 bases lying between them. Per the germline V gene, CDR1 is GTSNPN and CDR2 is SVGIG (reference sequence). The CDR3 DNA follows: TGTGCCTGGAGTACTAGCTCTGGAAACACCATATATTTT. This translates into CAWSTSSGNTIYF.

The V call is TRBV4-2, the J call TRBJ1-4; 7 bases match TRBD1. Germline V gives CDR1 LGHNA, CDR2 YNFKEQ. The CDR3 runs to 16 residues. V dropped 0 bases and J dropped 8; count of bases not matched to a gene: 9. For the CDR3, the DNA is TGTGCCAGCAGCCAAGAAATGACAGGGTCATGGGAAAAACTGTTTTTT. Its translation is CASSQEMTGSWEKLFF.

The V call is TRBV7-6, the J call TRBJ2-7; TRBD1 matches at 9 bases. Trimming at V came to 3 bases and at J to 2 bases, leaving 8 bases not matched to a gene. Germline V gene sequence: CDR1 SGHVS, CDR2 FNYEAQ. The CDR3 is 16 residues long. For the CDR3, the DNA is TGTGCCAGCAGCTTGGGGGGGGACAGGGACCCCTACGAGCAGTACTTC. Translating it yields CASSLGGDRDPYEQYF.

This clone was seen a few times. The J gene is TRBJ2-3, the V gene TRBV19, with TRBD1 as a possible D gene (6 bases). Trimming took 3 bases from V and 5 from J, leaving 9 bases between them. Germline values: CDR1 LNHDA, CDR2 SQIVND (reference sequence). The CDR3 totals 13 residues. CDR3 loop: CASSITGLDTQYF. In DNA form, the CDR3 reads TGTGCCAGTAGTATTACAGGGCTAGATACGCAGTATTTT.

The chain has TRBV6-5 and TRBJ2-1, with 8 positions matching TRBD2. The germline CDR1 and CDR2 sequences are MNHEY and SVGAGI. This CDR3 comprises 15 residues. Germline trimming cut 6 bases from V and 5 bases from J; bases unmatched to any gene: 9. The CDR3 is CASSHRLAGDNEQFF. DNA of the CDR3: TGTGCCAGCAGCCACCGCCTAGCGGGTGACAATGAGCAGTTCTTC.

The gene calls are TRBV6-5 and TRBJ2-1; 7 nucleotides align to TRBD2. The CDR3 runs to 16 residues. CDR1 and CDR2 (germline): MNHEY, SVGAGI. Trimming cost V 2 bases and J 2 bases; bases outside gene matches: 6. The CDR3 nucleotides read TGTGCCAGCAGTTACGATCGCGGGAGCGCCTACAATGAGCAGTTCTTC. It codes for CASSYDRGSAYNEQFF.

The rearrangement uses TRBV23-1 and TRBJ1-6; possible D gene TRBD1, 5 bases. TRBV23-1 is designated an ORF whose function remains uncertain. Trimming pared 0 bases from V and 2 bases from J, leaving 11 bases between. The CDR3 spans 17 residues. CDR3 loop: CASSQSGGRTYNSPLHF. The CDR3, as DNA: TGCGCCAGCAGTCAATCGGGGGGAAGGACCTATAATTCACCCCTCCACTTT.

The J gene is TRBJ2-7, the V gene TRBV6-2 or TRBV6-3; 10 bases match TRBD1. This CDR3 has 17 amino acids. With V trimmed by 2 bases and J by 4 bases, 11 bases remained unmatched. From germline, CDR1 is MNHEY and CDR2 SVGEGT. As DNA, the CDR3 is TGTGCCAGCAGTTACATGACAGGGGGCACCTCCGCTTACGAGCAGTACTTC. Protein product: CASSYMTGGTSAYEQYF.

The chain employs TRBV28 and TRBJ2-7, with D possibly being TRBD1 (5 bases). The CDR3 runs 13 residues. The germline V gene encodes CDR1 MDHEN and CDR2 SYDVKM. V was cut by 2 bases and J by 1 base, with 6 bases left in between. CDR3 DNA sequence: TGTGCCAGCAGTTTAAGGGGTTCCTACGAGCAGTACTTC. It yields the protein CASSLRGSYEQYF.

This rearrangement joins TRBV3-1 (or the pseudogene TRBV3-2) to TRBJ1-1; D gene unclear. Germline V lookup: CDR1 LGHDT, CDR2 YNNKEL (reference sequence). V lost 1 base and J 10 bases, leaving 10 bases between the germline ends. The CDR3 is 12 amino acids. CDR3 protein: CASSQAAAGAFF. DNA for the CDR3: TGTGCCAGCAGCCAAGCCGCTGCAGGAGCTTTCTTT.

This chain uses TRBV9 with TRBJ2-5; possibly TRBD1 for D (5 bases). Trimming stripped 4 bases from V and 1 base from J, with 11 bases between. Germline V gene sequence: CDR1 SGDLS, CDR2 YYNGEE. This CDR3 has 14 residues. CDR3: CASSQGRGQETQYF. CDR3 sequence (DNA): TGTGCCAGCAGCCAGGGTAGGGGCCAAGAGACCCAGTACTTC.

The J gene is TRBJ2-2, the V gene TRBV4-3; 10 bases match TRBD2. The CDR3 sequence is 16 residues long. The V segment lost 1 base and the J segment 7 bases; nucleotides outside the gene matches: 6. Germline V gene sequence: CDR1 LGHNA, CDR2 YSLEER. The CDR3 nucleotides read TGCGCCAGCAGCCAAGGATTACTAGCGGGACACGGGGAGCTGTTTTTT. Residues: CASSQGLLAGHGELFF.

The CDR3 here is CATGVTTDTQYF. Written as DNA, the CDR3 is TGTGCCACCGGAGTCACCACAGATACGCAGTATTTT. This chain links TRBV5-4 with TRBJ2-3; D is uncertain. The CDR3 consists of 12 residues. V dropped 9 bases and J dropped 2 bases, with 10 bases sitting between them. Germline V lookup: CDR1 SGHNT, CDR2 YYREEE (reference sequence). The full variable domain, with the rest looked up from reference TRBV5-4 and TRBJ2-3, is ETGVTQSPTHLIKTRGQQVTLRCSSQSGHNTVSWYQQALGQGPQFIFQYYREEENGRGNFPPRFSGLQFPNYSSELNVNALELDDSALYLCATGVTTDTQYFGPGTRLTVL.

CDR3 in amino acids: CAWSDRVCYGYTF. CDR3 coding DNA: TGTGCCTGGAGTGACAGGGTTTGCTATGGCTACACCTTC. The chain combines TRBV30 with TRBJ1-2, with D perhaps matching TRBD1 (6 bases). There are 13 residues in the CDR3. Germline CDR1 reads GTSNPN; CDR2 reads SVGIG (reference sequence). V was shortened by 1 base and J by 4 bases, with 10 bases between the two germline ends.

About this clone itself: Other DNA sequences from this sample encode an identical CDR3 as well. The rearrangement joins TRBV2 to TRBJ2-2, with D maybe TRBD2 (5 bases). Germline CDR1 and CDR2: SNHLY and FYNNEI. This CDR3 is 13 amino acids long. Trimming pared 7 bases from V and 1 base from J, leaving 7 bases between. The CDR3 reads CASTGVNTGELFF. DNA of the CDR3: TGTGCCAGCACCGGGGTGAACACCGGGGAGCTGTTTTTT.

The V and J genes are TRBV10-3 and TRBJ1-2, with 7 positions matching TRBD1. J was trimmed by 4 bases and V by 3 bases; bases with no gene match: 2. CDR3 length: 13 amino acids. The germline CDR1 and CDR2 sequences are ENHRY and SYGVKD. CDR3 bases: TGTGCCATCAGTGATTCAGGGGGCTATGGCTACACCTTC. Amino acids: CAISDSGGYGYTF.

The gene calls are TRBV6-5 and TRBJ2-7; TRBD2 might be the D (5 bases). The CDR3 consists of 14 residues. Deletions cut 0 bases from V and 7 bases from J, with 13 bases between. Germline-derived CDR1 and CDR2 are MNHEY and SVGAGI. CDR3 sequence: CASSYSTGVGEQYF. DNA for the CDR3: TGTGCCAGCAGTTACTCGACCGGGGTCGGGGAGCAGTACTTC.

As to this clone: One junction end disagrees with the germline gene, perhaps due to a read error. V and J are TRBV12-3 or TRBV12-4 and TRBJ2-7; 13 nucleotides match TRBD2. The CDR3 loop spans 12 amino acids. The CDR3 protein is CVSSPGLAGAVF. The DNA of the CDR3 is TGTGTCAGCAGTCCCGGACTAGCGGGGGCCGTCTTC.

The chain joins TRBV7-9 to TRBJ2-1; 8 bases align to TRBD1. V dropped 3 bases and J dropped 8; count of bases not matched to a gene: 9. This CDR3 contains 15 residues. The germline V gene encodes CDR1 SEHNR and CDR2 FQNEAQ (reference sequence). CDR3 protein: CASSFGQGSLDEQFF. CDR3 in DNA: TGTGCCAGCAGCTTCGGACAGGGCTCCCTTGATGAGCAGTTCTTC.

J is TRBJ2-1 and V is TRBV27; no definite D call. V lost 0 bases, J lost 4 bases, and 19 bases lay in between. This CDR3 is built from 18 residues. Germline-derived CDR1 and CDR2 are MNHEY and SMNVEV (reference sequence). CDR3 loop: CASSLSYKSAFPYNEQFF. The DNA of the CDR3 is TGTGCCAGCAGTTTATCCTACAAAAGCGCCTTCCCATACAATGAGCAGTTCTTC.

V is TRBV16 and J is TRBJ1-3, with 8 nucleotides matching TRBD1. Per the germline V gene, CDR1 is KGHSY and CDR2 is FQNENV. V shed 6 bases, J shed 4 bases, and the junction held 8 bases outside the gene matches. The CDR3 is made up of 15 amino acids. The CDR3 DNA reads as TGTGCCAGCAGACTCAGGGGGCCGGAGGGAAACACCATATATTTT. It yields the protein CASRLRGPEGNTIYF.

The chain employs TRBV7-9 and TRBJ2-7, with 9 bases that match TRBD1. The CDR3 has 16 amino acids. From germline, CDR1 is SEHNR and CDR2 FQNEAQ (reference sequence). V lost 2 bases to trimming and J lost 6 bases; unmatched junction nucleotides: 11. DNA of the CDR3: TGTGCCAGCAGCTTAATGGGGTTGGACAGGGGTGGCGAGCAGTACTTC. Translating gives CASSLMGLDRGGEQYF.

In its sample, this clone was seen a few times. V is TRBV27 and J is TRBJ1-5, with D perhaps matching TRBD1 (6 bases). The CDR3 loop spans 13 amino acids. Per the germline V gene, CDR1 is MNHEY and CDR2 is SMNVEV (reference sequence). Trimming removed 2 bases at V and 6 bases at J, with 8 bases between. CDR3 nucleotide sequence: TGTGCCAGCAGTTTACTGGGGGCTCAGCCCCAGCATTTT. Encoded protein: CASSLLGAQPQHF.

The J gene is TRBJ2-3, the V gene TRBV4-1, with a weak D call TRBD2 (5 bases). The germline V gene has CDR1 MGHRA and CDR2 YSYEKL. Trimming stripped 0 bases from V and 2 bases from J, with 15 bases between. This CDR3 has 17 amino acids. CDR3 in DNA: TGCGCCAGCAGCCAAGAACAACGCAGCGGACCCACAGATACGCAGTATTTT. Amino acids: CASSQEQRSGPTDTQYF.

The rearrangement links TRBV5-1 to TRBJ2-7; D possibly corresponds to TRBD1 (6 bases). Germline V gives CDR1 SGHRS, CDR2 YFSETQ. This CDR3 is built from 15 residues. Trimming took 0 bases from V and 1 from J, leaving 11 bases between them. The CDR3 DNA reads as TGCGCCAGCAGCTTGGACAGGGTGATATCCTACGAGCAGTACTTC. Encoded protein: CASSLDRVISYEQYF.